In this sample, the clone carrying this T cell receptor beta chain turned up a few times. What it recognizes is unknown. Time point of the sample: patch test 1, 2 weeks after DPC sensitization. Treatment reported: therapeutic diphenylcyclopropenone sensitization with weekly scalp DPC. Each patch test followed a blood draw. This specimen belongs to a study of human T cells and chemical hapten exposure. Study context: Donors were sensitized with 2% DPC on the upper inner arm. Notes on the study in general: All donors were alopecia patients, so their immunity may differ from that of healthy people.

The junction had 5 bases not matched to a gene; V was cut back by 2 bases and J by 0 bases. CDR1 SGHTA and CDR2 FQGNSA come from the germline V gene. The CDR3 has 16 residues. TCRdb re-called the RACE reads with MiXCR, one entry per CDR3 protein. This table has 150,000 to 200,000 distinct CDR3 sequences, roughly 15% appearing once. This clonotype was obtained from a woman in her twenties or thirties with alopecia areata. Some clones in this sample may be carry-over from other donors' samples. The rearrangement joins TRBV7-2 to TRBJ2-3, with 7 bases that match TRBD2. The input for sequencing was whole blood, taken in connection with sensitization to the hapten diphenylcyclopropenone (DPC). The chain's CDR3 is CASSLSGGRSTDTQYF. The CDR3 DNA reads as TGTGCCAGCAGCTTATCGGGGGGACGGAGCACAGATACGCAGTATTTT.